Listed here is a single T cell receptor beta chain. These data are taken from a study of T cell changes during pregnancy in multiple sclerosis. Using immunoSEQ multiplex PCR, the repertoire was profiled, and TCRdb retains in-frame clones only, with some absent. Of about 50,000 clones in the sample, approximately 93% were seen once. V lost 8 bases and J lost 5; bases outside the gene matches: 8. This CDR3 is built from 13 residues. CDR1 and CDR2 from the germline V gene are SGHTA and FQGNSA. The rearrangement links TRBV7-2 to TRBJ2-7, with 8 bases lining up with TRBD2. The source of this sequence is a female donor with multiple sclerosis, enrolled in a pregnancy study. The sequencing here drew on CD4+ T cells from peripheral blood mononuclear cells, taken in the third trimester of pregnancy. The CDR3 nucleotides are TGTGCCAGCGAAAGCGGGAGTTCTGACGAGCAGTACTTC. It is translated as CASESGSSDEQYF.